This T cell receptor (beta chain) was obtained from a study of T-cell memory formation after mild COVID-19. TCRdb reanalysed the 5' RACE reads using MiXCR and keeps one entry per CDR3 protein. The sample yields around 250,000 distinct CDR3 sequences, about 17% seen once. This clonotype was observed a handful of times. This CDR3 contains 15 residues. V dropped 1 base and J dropped 2 bases, with 10 bases sitting between them. Per the germline V gene, CDR1 is SGHTA and CDR2 is FQGTGA. Sequencing input: PBMCs or a T cell subset sorted from them (not recorded which). This receptor was taken from a man between 18 and 35 years old who had mild COVID-19 (a few samples of this study predate the infection). Cell type and time point are not known. This sequence joins TRBV7-3 and TRBJ2-3; TRBD2 is a possible D gene (5 bases). CDR3 DNA sequence: TGTGCCAGCAGCTTAAGAAGCGGCACCACAGATACGCAGTATTTT. Its protein product is CASSLRSGTTDTQYF.